The present TCR beta chain was sequenced within a study of T cell responses to AZD1222 COVID-19 vaccine. Study findings and constraints: Following two doses of AZD1222, Spike-specific TCR breadth and depth rose.

Germline trimming cut 6 bases from V and 7 bases from J; bases unmatched to any gene: 16. Looked up from germline, CDR1 is SGHTA and CDR2 is FQGNSA. The CDR3 has 16 amino acids. TCRdb's table, derived via immunoSEQ multiplex PCR, lists solely in-frame clones and lacks some. The sample lists 140,000 to 150,000 clones, about 87% occurring once. In regard to this clone: As yet, its antigen is unknown.

The sample in question was peripheral blood, obtained on day 0 of AZD1222 vaccination. The rearrangement joins TRBV7-2 to TRBJ1-2; 8 positions match TRBD1. This TCR was sampled from an adult in good health. The CDR3 loop is CASRLPWAGGKIGYTF. The CDR3 nucleotides are TGTGCCAGCAGGCTTCCTTGGGCAGGGGGCAAGATTGGCTACACCTTC. Variable domain in full (rest from reference TRBV7-2 and TRBJ1-2): GAGVSQSPSNKVTEKGKDVELRCDPISGHTALYWYRQSLGQGLEFLIYFQGNSAPDKSGLPSDRFSAERTGGSVSTLTIQRTQQEDSAVYLCASRLPWAGGKIGYTFGSGTRLTVV.